This record covers a single TCR beta chain. Its antigen target is currently unknown. There are no base qualities to consult, and no much larger clone falls within one base. The data were obtained in a study of blood T cell repertoires in COVID-19 (dated by TCRdb to between 2020 and 2021). Regarding the complete study: Collaborator samples came from the United States, Italy and Spain and covered acute and convalescent phases of COVID-19. Where available, HLA class I and class II types were obtained from metadata supplied by the sample provider rather than from assay-based typing. The samples were drawn from two sources: the first 160 participants of the ongoing ImmuneRACE study, and 1,000 to 1,500 subjects contributed by 6 global collaborators. A de-identified subject ID, COVID-19 status, age in years and sex were almost always included in the sample metadata. The dataset comprised deeply sampled blood TCRbeta repertoires from subjects exposed to, actively infected with, or recovered from COVID-19. The material from the prospective study consisted of cDNA or gDNA derived from T cells, B-cell-depleted T cells, or PBMCs. The repertoires were made available in a free public database intended to serve as a resource for research on the immune response to SARS-CoV-2.

Including the terminal cysteine and phenylalanine, the CDR3 comprises 14 residues. Only the CDR3 portion is preserved as DNA: 42 bases, with reading frame beginning at the first base. For this chain, trimming is 5 bases at the V end and 6 bases at the J end, and the number of junction bases without a gene match is 6. For CDR1 and CDR2, the germline V gene lists SGHTA and FQGTGA. The collaborating institutions used their own protocols to collect whole blood in K2EDTA tubes. For TCRbeta analysis, collaborator samples were shipped as frozen whole blood, as isolated PBMCs, or as DNA extracted from either sample type. General study outcomes and caveats: The amount of clinical and demographic metadata varied by source and participant and was provided uncurated.

TCRbeta CDR3 regions were amplified from genomic DNA using the immunoSEQ Assay, a bias-controlled multiplex PCR. Under the source paper's analysis protocol: The number of nucleated cells in each sample was estimated by amplification of reference gene primers within the assay. To quantify the absolute abundance of each unique TCRbeta CDR3 rearrangement, sequence reads were collapsed and filtered. For each sample, productive Simpson clonality was calculated by taking the square root of Simpson's diversity index across productive rearrangements. Drawn from immuneACCESS, this table holds only the in-frame rearrangements with V and J called that TCRdb kept. Clones are partly lost; checked studies trace under half to an unresolved V gene and leave the rest unexplained. The DNA gave D and trimming, while V, J and clone size come from that table. The sample table shows approximately 100,000 clones, and around 88% are seen once. The biggest ten clones account for under 20% of the sample.

This chain is built from TRBV7-3 and TRBJ2-1; 8 junctional bases match TRBD2. This clonotype was obtained from a human donor with acute or convalescent COVID-19. The donor label of this sample is uncertain. Sequencing was performed on peripheral blood. The CDR3 loop reads CASSPGLGTNEQFF. DNA sequence: TGTGCCAGCAGCCCGGGACTAGGGACCAATGAGCAGTTCTTC.